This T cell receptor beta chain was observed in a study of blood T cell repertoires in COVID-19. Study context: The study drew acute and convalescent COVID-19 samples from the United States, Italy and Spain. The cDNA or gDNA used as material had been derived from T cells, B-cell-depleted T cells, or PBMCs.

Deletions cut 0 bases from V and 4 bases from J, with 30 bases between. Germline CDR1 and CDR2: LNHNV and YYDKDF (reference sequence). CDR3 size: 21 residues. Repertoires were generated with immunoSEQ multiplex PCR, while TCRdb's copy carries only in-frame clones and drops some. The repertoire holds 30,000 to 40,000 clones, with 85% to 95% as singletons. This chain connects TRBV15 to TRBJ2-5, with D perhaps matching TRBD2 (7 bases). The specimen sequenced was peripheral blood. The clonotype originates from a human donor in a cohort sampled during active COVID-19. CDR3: CATSRDPARGGDGGSLETQYF. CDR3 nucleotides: TGTGCCACCAGCAGAGATCCAGCCCGCGGGGGCGACGGTGGCTCACTAGAGACCCAGTACTTC.